This T cell receptor (beta chain) was sequenced for a study of cytomegalovirus exposure and HLA in healthy donors. The PCR used 60 Vbeta and 13 Jbeta primers. Generated by immunoSEQ multiplex PCR, the TCRdb table keeps only in-frame clones and is missing some. The table shows approximately 100,000 clones, with around a tenth occurring only once. The CDR3 is made up of 13 amino acids. CDR1 is KGHSH, CDR2 LQKENI, per germline. V lost 6 bases to trimming and J lost 6 bases, with 15 bases between them. When sampled, the donors appeared nominally healthy, though they likely had unrecorded immune exposures.

This rearrangement joins TRBV18 to TRBJ2-7; possibly TRBD1 for D (7 bases). The receptor was derived from a man between 40 and 49 years old in good health and CMV-seropositive. Source material: PBMCs. The CDR3 bases are TGTGCCAGCTCCGCGGGCCAGGGGGGCGAGCAGTACTTC. This codes for CASSAGQGGEQYF. Full variable domain (remainder filled in from reference TRBV18 and TRBJ2-7): NAGVMQNPRHLVRRRGQEARLRCSPMKGHSHVYWYRQLPEEGLKFMVYLQKENIIDESGMPKERFSAEFPKEGPSILRIQQVVRGDSAAYFCASSAGQGGEQYFGPGTRLTVT.